Here is one TCR beta chain with its context. Its antigen is unknown. This specimen belongs to a study of T cells in Graves' hyperthyroidism and ophthalmopathy. General study results and limits: Most thyroid clonotypes with frequency above 0.001 were detected in blood.

Template material for amplifying TCR beta CDR3 regions consisted of RNA transcripts. Carried out on the TCR CDR3, a first-round RT-PCR used the HTBI primer set. Via MiXCR, TCRdb re-called the multiplex PCR reads, giving one row per CDR3 protein. Of roughly 720,000 distinct CDR3 sequences listed, around 16% are singletons. Graves' hyperthyroidism is called stable when ophthalmopathy does not progress within 18 months. Thyroid ultrasound and orbital computed tomography, with clinical symptoms and serum thyroxine and TRAb, informed diagnoses. The sequenced sample was blood. This sequence was found in a man over 45 with Graves' hyperthyroidism.

CDR3 protein: CASSGAGESSYNEQFF. The CDR3 nucleotides read TGTGCCAGCAGTGGGGCAGGGGAGAGCTCCTACAATGAGCAGTTCTTC. The chain links TRBV14 to TRBJ2-1; TRBD1 might be the D (6 bases). Germline CDR1 SGHDN, CDR2 FVKESK. The ends were cut back, 6 bases at V and 0 bases at J, with 15 bases in the middle. The length of the CDR3 is 16 residues. The entire variable domain, with the rest obtained from reference TRBV14 and TRBJ2-1, is as follows: EAGVTQFPSHSVIEKGQTVTLRCDPISGHDNLYWYRRVMGKEIKFLLHFVKESKQDESGMPNNRFLAERTGGTYSTLKVQPAELEDSGVYFCASSGAGESSYNEQFFGPGTRLTVL.